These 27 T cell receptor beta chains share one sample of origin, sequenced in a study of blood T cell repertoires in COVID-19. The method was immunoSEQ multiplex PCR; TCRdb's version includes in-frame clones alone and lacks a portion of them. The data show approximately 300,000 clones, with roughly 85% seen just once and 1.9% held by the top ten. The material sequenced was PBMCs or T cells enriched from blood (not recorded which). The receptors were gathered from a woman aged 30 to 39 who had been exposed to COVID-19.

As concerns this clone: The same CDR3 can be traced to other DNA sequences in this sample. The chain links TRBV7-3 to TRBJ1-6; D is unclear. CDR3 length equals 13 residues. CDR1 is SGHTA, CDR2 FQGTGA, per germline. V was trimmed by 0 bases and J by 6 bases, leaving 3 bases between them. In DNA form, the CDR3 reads TGTGCCAGCAGCTTAACCGTTAATTCACCCCTCCACTTT. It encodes CASSLTVNSPLHF.

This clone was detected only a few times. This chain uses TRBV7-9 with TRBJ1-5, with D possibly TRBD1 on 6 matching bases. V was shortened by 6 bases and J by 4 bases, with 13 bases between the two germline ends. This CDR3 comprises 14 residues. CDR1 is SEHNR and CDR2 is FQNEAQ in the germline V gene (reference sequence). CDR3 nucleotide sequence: TGTGCCAGCAGTCTTTCAGGGGAGAATCAGCCCCAGCATTTT. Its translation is CASSLSGENQPQHF.

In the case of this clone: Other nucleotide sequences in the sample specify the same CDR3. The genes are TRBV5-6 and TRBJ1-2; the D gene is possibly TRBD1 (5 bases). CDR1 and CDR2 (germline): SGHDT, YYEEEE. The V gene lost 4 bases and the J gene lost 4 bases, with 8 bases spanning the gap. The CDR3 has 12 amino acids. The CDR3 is CASSLDSYGYTF. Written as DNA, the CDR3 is TGTGCCAGCAGCCTCGACAGCTATGGCTACACCTTC.

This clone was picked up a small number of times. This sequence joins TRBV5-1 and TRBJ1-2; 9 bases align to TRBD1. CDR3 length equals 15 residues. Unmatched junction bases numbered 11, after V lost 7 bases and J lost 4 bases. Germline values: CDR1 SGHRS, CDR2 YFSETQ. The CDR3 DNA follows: TGCGCCAGCGGGGGACAGGGACCGTCCGGCTATGGCTACACCTTC. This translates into CASGGQGPSGYGYTF.

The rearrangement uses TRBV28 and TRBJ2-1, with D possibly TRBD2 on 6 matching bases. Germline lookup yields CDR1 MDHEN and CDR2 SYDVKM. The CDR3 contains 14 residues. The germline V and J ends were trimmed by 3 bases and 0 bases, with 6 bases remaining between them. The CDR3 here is CASSFGSSYNEQFF. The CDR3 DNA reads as TGTGCCAGCAGTTTCGGGAGCTCCTACAATGAGCAGTTCTTC.

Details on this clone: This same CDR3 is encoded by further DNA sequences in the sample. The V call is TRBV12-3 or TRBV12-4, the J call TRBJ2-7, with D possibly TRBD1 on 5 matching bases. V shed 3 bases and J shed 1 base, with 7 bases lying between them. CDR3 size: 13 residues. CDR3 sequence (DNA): TGTGCCAGCAGTTTTCAGGGATCCTACGAGCAGTACTTC. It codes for CASSFQGSYEQYF.

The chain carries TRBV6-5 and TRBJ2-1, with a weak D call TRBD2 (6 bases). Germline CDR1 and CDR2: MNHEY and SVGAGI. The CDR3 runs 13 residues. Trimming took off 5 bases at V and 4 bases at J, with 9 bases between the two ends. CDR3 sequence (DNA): TGTGCCAGCAGTCCCGGGGGTTACAATGAGCAGTTCTTC. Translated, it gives CASSPGGYNEQFF.

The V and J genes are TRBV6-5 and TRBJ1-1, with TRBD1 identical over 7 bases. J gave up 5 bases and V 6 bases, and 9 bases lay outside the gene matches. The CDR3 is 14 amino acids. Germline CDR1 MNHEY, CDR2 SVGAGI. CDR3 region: CASSPGQVGTEAFF. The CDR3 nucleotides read TGTGCCAGCAGCCCCGGACAGGTTGGGACTGAAGCTTTCTTT.

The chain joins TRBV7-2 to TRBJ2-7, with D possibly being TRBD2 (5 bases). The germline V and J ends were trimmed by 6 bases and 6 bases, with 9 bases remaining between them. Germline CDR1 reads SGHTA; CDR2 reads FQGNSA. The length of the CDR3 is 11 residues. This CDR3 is CASRDLGEQYF. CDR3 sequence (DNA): TGTGCCAGCAGGGACTTGGGCGAGCAGTACTTC.

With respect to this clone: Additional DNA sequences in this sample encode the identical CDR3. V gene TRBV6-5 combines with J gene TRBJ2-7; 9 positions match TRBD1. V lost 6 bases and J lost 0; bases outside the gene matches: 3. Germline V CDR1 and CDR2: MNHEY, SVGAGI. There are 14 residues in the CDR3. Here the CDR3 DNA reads TGTGCCAGCAGCCCGGACAGGGGCTCCTACGAGCAGTACTTC. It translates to CASSPDRGSYEQYF.

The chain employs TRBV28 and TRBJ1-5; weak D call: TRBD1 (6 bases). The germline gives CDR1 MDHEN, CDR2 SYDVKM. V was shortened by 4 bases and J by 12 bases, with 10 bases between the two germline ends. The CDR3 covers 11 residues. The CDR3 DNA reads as TGTGCCAGCAGTTCCAGACAGGTCCAGCATTTT. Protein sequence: CASSSRQVQHF.

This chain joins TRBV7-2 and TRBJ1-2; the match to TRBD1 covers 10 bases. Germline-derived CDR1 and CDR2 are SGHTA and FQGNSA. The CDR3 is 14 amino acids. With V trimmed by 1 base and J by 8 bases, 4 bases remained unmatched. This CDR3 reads CASSLGTGGKGYTF. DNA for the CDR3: TGTGCCAGCAGCTTAGGGACAGGGGGTAAAGGCTACACCTTC.

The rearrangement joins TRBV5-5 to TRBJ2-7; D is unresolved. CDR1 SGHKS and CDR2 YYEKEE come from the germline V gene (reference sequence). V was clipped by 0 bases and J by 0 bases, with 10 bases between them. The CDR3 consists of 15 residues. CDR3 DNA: TGTGCCAGCAGCTTGGGCCATCCTAACTCCTACGAGCAGTACTTC. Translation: CASSLGHPNSYEQYF.

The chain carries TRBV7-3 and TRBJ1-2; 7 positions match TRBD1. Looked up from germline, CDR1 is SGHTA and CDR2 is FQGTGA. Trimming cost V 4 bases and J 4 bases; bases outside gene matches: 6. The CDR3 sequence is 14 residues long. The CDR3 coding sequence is TGTGCCAGCAGCTCCGACAGGGTTAGCTATGGCTACACCTTC. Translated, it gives CASSSDRVSYGYTF.

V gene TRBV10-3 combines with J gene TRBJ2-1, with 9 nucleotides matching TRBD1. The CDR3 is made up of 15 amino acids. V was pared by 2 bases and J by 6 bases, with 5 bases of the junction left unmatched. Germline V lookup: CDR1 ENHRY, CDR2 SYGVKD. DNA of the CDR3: TGTGCCATCAGTGAGGGGGTACAGGGGGCCAATGAGCAGTTCTTC. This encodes CAISEGVQGANEQFF.

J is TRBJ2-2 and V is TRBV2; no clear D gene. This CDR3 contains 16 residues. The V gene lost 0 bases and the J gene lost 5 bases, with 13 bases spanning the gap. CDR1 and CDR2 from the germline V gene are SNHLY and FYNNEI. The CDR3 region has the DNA TGTGCCAGCAGTGAAGCGATCTCAGGTGGGACCGGGGAGCTGTTTTTT. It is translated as CASSEAISGGTGELFF.

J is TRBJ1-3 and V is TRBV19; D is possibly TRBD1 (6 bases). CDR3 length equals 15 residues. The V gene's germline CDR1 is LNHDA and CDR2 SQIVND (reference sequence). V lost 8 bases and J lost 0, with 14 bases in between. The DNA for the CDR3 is TGTGCCAGTGGAGCCGGGACACACTCTGGAAACACCATATATTTT. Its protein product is CASGAGTHSGNTIYF.

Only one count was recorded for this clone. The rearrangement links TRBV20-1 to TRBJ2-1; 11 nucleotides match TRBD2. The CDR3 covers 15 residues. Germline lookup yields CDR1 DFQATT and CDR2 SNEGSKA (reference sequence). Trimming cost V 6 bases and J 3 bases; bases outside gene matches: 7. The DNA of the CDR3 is TGCAGTGCCAGTACTAGCGGGAGAAACTACAATGAGCAGTTCTTC. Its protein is CSASTSGRNYNEQFF.

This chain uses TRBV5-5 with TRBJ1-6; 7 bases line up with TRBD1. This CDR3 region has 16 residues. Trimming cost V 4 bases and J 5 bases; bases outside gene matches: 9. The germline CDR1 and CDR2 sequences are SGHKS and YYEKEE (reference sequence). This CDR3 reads CASSPGQLLDNSPLHF. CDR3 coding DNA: TGTGCCAGCAGCCCGGGACAGCTGTTAGATAATTCACCCCTCCACTTT. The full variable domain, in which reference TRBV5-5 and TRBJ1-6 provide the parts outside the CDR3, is DAGVTQSPTHLIKTRGQQVTLRCSPISGHKSVSWYQQVLGQGPQFIFQYYEKEERGRGNFPDRFSARQFPNYSSELNVNALLLGDSALYLCASSPGQLLDNSPLHFGNGTRLTVT.

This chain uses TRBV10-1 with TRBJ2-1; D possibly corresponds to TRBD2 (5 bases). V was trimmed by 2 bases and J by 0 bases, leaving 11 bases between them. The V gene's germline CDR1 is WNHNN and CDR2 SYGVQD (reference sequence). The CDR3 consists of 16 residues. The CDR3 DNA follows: TGCGCCAGCAGTGAGGGGGTTGGGAGCTCCTACAATGAGCAGTTCTTC. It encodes CASSEGVGSSYNEQFF.

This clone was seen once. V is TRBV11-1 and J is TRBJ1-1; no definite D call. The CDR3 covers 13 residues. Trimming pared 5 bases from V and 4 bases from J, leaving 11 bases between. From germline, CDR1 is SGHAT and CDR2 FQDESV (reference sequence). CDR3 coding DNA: TGTGCCAGCAGCGTCCGGGATCGCACTGAAGCTTTCTTT. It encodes CASSVRDRTEAFF.

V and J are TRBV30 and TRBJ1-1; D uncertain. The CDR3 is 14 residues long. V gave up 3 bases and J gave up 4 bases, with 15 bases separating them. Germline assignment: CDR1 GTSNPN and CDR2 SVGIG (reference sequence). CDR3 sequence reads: CAWSLTRGATEAFF. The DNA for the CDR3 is TGTGCCTGGAGCCTCACACGGGGTGCCACTGAAGCTTTCTTT.

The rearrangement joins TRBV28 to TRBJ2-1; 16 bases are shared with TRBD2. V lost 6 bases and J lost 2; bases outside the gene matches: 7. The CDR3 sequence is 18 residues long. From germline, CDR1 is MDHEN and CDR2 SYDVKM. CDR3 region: CASRPGLAGGVPYNEQFF. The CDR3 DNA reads TGTGCCAGCAGACCGGGACTAGCGGGAGGGGTACCCTACAATGAGCAGTTCTTC.

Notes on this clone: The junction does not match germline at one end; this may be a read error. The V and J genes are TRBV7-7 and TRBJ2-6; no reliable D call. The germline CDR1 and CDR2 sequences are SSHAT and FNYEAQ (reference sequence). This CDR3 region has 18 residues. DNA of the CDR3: TGTGCTAGCAGCCAGGTGCCACAGCCTCTCTCTGGGGCCAACGTCCTGACTTTC. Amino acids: CASSQVPQPLSGANVLTF. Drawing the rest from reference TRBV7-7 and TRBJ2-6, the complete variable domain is GAGVSQSPRYKVTKRGQDVTLRCDPISSHATLYWYQQALGQGPEFLTYFNYEAQPDKSGLPSDRFSAERPEGSISTLTIQRTEQRDSAMYRCASSQVPQPLSGANVLTFGAGSRLTVL.

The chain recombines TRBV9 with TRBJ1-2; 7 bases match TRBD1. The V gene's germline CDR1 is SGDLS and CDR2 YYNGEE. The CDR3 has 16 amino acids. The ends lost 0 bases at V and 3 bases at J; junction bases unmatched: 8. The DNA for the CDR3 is TGTGCCAGCAGCGTAGAACAGGGGAAGAGAGACTATGGCTACACCTTC. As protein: CASSVEQGKRDYGYTF.

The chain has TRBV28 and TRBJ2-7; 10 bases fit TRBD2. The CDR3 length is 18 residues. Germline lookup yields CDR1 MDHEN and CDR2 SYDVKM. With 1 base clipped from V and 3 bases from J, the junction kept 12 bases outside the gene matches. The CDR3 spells CASSLYSGGRRPHYEQYF. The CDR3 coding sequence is TGTGCCAGCAGTTTATATAGCGGGGGGAGGCGCCCCCACTACGAGCAGTACTTC.

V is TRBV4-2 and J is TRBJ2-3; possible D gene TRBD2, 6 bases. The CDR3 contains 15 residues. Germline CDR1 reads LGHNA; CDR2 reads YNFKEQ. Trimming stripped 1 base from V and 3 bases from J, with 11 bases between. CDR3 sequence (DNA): TGTGCCAGCAGCCAAGCGGGAGTGGCAACAGATACGCAGTATTTT. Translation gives CASSQAGVATDTQYF.